What follows is one T cell receptor (beta chain) and its context. No antigen is known for it. Indicated time point: week 3, after first cycle of checkpoint inhibitor. TIE cells were CD3+ CD4- CD8+ CD45RA- CD45RO-high CD27- CCR7- memory T cells. One draw preceded checkpoint blockade; another followed its first cycle at week 3. Patients had no prior systemic cancer treatment, immunosuppressants or other active cancers. The data were obtained in a study of blood T cell dynamics during melanoma immunotherapy. Overall study: Patients with metastatic melanoma got pembrolizumab or nivolumab-ipilimumab as first-line care.

Profiled with immunoSEQ multiplex PCR; TCRdb holds only in-frame clones, not every one. This table holds 2,000 or so clones, more than 75% found once. Whole-study findings and limits: Whether repertoire-driving clones were melanoma-specific could not be determined. The most clonal sorted CD8+ subset, immune-effector cells, was closest to cell-free DNA CDR3 sequences.

The CDR3 loop spans 15 amino acids. Germline V gene sequence: CDR1 LGHNA, CDR2 YSLEER. The J segment lost 5 bases and the V segment lost 1 base, leaving 6 bases of the junction unmatched. The TCR originated in a human donor with melanoma. The chain employs TRBV4-3 and TRBJ1-2; 8 bases map to TRBD1. The material sequenced was CD8+ T cells from blood, taken from a patient treated with checkpoint blockade. CDR3 sequence reads: CASSQGQGLFYGYTF. In DNA, the CDR3 is TGCGCCAGCAGCCAAGGACAGGGGTTGTTTTATGGCTACACCTTC.